Following are 31 T cell receptor beta chains from one sample sequenced in a study of sequential checkpoint blockade in melanoma. Profiling relied on immunoSEQ multiplex PCR, and the TCRdb table lists in-frame clones only, not all of them. The sample has around 10,000 clones, roughly 28% seen once. Stated treatment: randomized to nivolumab then ipilimumab (arm A) or the reverse (arm B). Sequenced here: tumor tissue (inferred from file names), sampled from a patient given nivolumab and ipilimumab in sequence. Source of these receptors: a human donor with melanoma.

This chain joins TRBV16 and TRBJ1-6; TRBD1 might be the D (6 bases). CDR1 is KGHSY, CDR2 FQNENV, per germline. The CDR3 contains 15 residues. Trimming stripped 6 bases from V and 7 bases from J, with 16 bases between. CDR3 sequence: CASRQLGAENSPLHF. DNA for the CDR3: TGTGCCAGCAGACAGCTGGGGGCGGAAAATTCACCCCTCCACTTT.

This clone was seen a handful of times. The V call is TRBV9, the J call TRBJ2-3; a possible D gene is TRBD2 (5 bases). The CDR3 contains 13 residues. V was trimmed by 4 bases and J by 5 bases, leaving 11 bases between them. CDR1 SGDLS and CDR2 YYNGEE come from the germline V gene. The CDR3 region is CASSLRTLDTQYF. CDR3 DNA sequence: TGTGCCAGCAGCCTCCGGACTCTAGATACGCAGTATTTT.

The chain couples TRBV11-3 to TRBJ1-2; tentatively, D is TRBD1 (6 bases). CDR1 is SGHNT and CDR2 is YENEEA in the germline V gene. Trimming pared 2 bases from V and 6 bases from J, leaving 13 bases between. The CDR3 is made up of 14 amino acids. The CDR3 sequence: CASSLSGSGDGYTF. CDR3 nucleotides: TGTGCCAGCAGCTTAAGCGGGTCAGGGGATGGCTACACCTTC.

This clone was found a few times. V and J are TRBV11-3 and TRBJ2-7; 12 bases align to TRBD2. CDR1 SGHNT and CDR2 YENEEA come from the germline V gene. The V and J ends lost 6 bases and 0 bases, in that order; junction bases with no gene match: 9. CDR3 length: 17 residues. As DNA, the CDR3 is TGTGCCAGCAGATCTTCTAGCGGGGGGGCTGACTCCTACGAGCAGTACTTC. Translated: CASRSSSGGADSYEQYF.

The rearrangement joins TRBV18 to TRBJ1-3; D remains ambiguous. CDR3 length: 16 amino acids. The germline V gene has CDR1 KGHSH and CDR2 LQKENI. The V end was cut by 6 bases, the J end by 0 bases, with 15 bases between. For the CDR3, the DNA is TGTGCCAGCTCCCGGGGAGGTCAAGCCTCTGGAAACACCATATATTTT. Amino acids: CASSRGGQASGNTIYF.

In its sample, this clone was seen many times. The gene calls are TRBV12-5 and TRBJ2-3; 7 bases are a match to TRBD1. There are 14 residues in the CDR3. CDR1 and CDR2 (germline): LGHNT, FRNRAP. The CDR3 loop reads CASTRDRPTDTQYF. The CDR3 DNA sequence: TGTGCCAGCACCAGGGACAGACCAACAGATACGCAGTATTTT.

The chain employs TRBV19 and TRBJ2-7, with D uncertain. Trimming removed 5 bases at V and 5 bases at J, with 10 bases between. The CDR3 consists of 12 residues. CDR1 is LNHDA and CDR2 is SQIVND in the germline V gene (reference sequence). The CDR3 sequence: CASSPGIHEQYF. The CDR3 region has the DNA TGTGCCAGTAGTCCCGGTATCCACGAGCAGTACTTC.

The rearrangement joins TRBV2 to TRBJ2-7, with TRBD1 matching 9 bases. Trimming cost V 6 bases and J 6 bases; bases outside gene matches: 12. The CDR3 has 15 amino acids. CDR1 SNHLY and CDR2 FYNNEI come from the germline V gene. This CDR3 reads CASSRPGTGSPEQYF. CDR3 nucleotide sequence: TGTGCCAGCAGCCGGCCGGGGACAGGGTCCCCCGAGCAGTACTTC.

This clone has more than one count but fewer than ten. The chain employs TRBV6-8 and TRBJ2-5; no reliable D call. This CDR3 comprises 12 residues. CDR1 and CDR2 (germline): MNHGY, SAAAGT. V lost 5 bases and J 5 bases, leaving 9 bases between the germline ends. Here the CDR3 DNA reads TGTGCCAGCAGTAACCTAATTGAGACCCAGTACTTC. This encodes CASSNLIETQYF.

The V gene is TRBV11-3, the J gene TRBJ1-5; D is perhaps TRBD1 (6 bases). Trimming pared 1 base from V and 5 bases from J, leaving 15 bases between. From germline, CDR1 is SGHNT and CDR2 YENEEA. This CDR3 region has 16 residues. Here the CDR3 reads CASSLGGGRGHQPQHF. The DNA for the CDR3 is TGTGCCAGCAGCTTAGGTGGGGGCCGTGGCCATCAGCCCCAGCATTTT.

Ten or more counts support this clone. The V and J genes are TRBV11-3 and TRBJ1-5, with TRBD1 matching 8 bases. The CDR3 covers 17 residues. Germline V lookup: CDR1 SGHNT, CDR2 YENEEA. V lost 3 bases and J lost 3; bases outside the gene matches: 10. The CDR3 loop is CASSLGVRTGINQPQHF. The CDR3 DNA reads TGTGCCAGCAGCTTGGGTGTGCGGACAGGGATCAATCAGCCCCAGCATTTT.

This chain joins TRBV9 and TRBJ2-2, with a weak D call TRBD2 (5 bases). The CDR3 runs 15 residues. Germline assignment: CDR1 SGDLS and CDR2 YYNGEE. Trimming pared 5 bases from V and 6 bases from J, leaving 17 bases between. The CDR3 is CASRAGLAGAGELFF. For the CDR3, the DNA is TGTGCCAGCAGGGCCGGACTCGCGGGCGCCGGGGAGCTGTTTTTT. Combining the CDR3 with reference TRBV9 and TRBJ2-2 gives the whole variable domain DSGVTQTPKHLITATGQRVTLRCSPRSGDLSVYWYQQSLDQGLQFLIQYYNGEERAKGNILERFSAQQFPDLHSELNLSSLELGDSALYFCASRAGLAGAGELFFGEGSRLTVL.

In this sample, this clone turned up a few times. V is TRBV2 and J is TRBJ2-7, with D perhaps given as TRBD1 or TRBD2 (6 bases each). Germline values: CDR1 SNHLY, CDR2 FYNNEI. The CDR3 sequence is 14 residues long. Trimming took off 6 bases at V and 5 bases at J, with 17 bases between the two ends. The CDR3 loop is CASSFTGAGNEQYF. The CDR3 nucleotides are TGTGCCAGCAGCTTCACGGGGGCAGGCAACGAGCAGTACTTC.

The chain combines TRBV5-1 with TRBJ2-7, with 8 positions matching TRBD1. CDR1 and CDR2 (germline): SGHRS, YFSETQ. The CDR3 is 14 amino acids. V was clipped by 6 bases and J by 2 bases; unmatched bases: 7. In DNA form, the CDR3 reads TGCGCCAGCAAAAGACAGGGGACCCCCTACGAGCAGTACTTC. Its translation: CASKRQGTPYEQYF.

This clone was recorded a few times. The rearrangement joins TRBV11-3 to TRBJ2-1; D uncertain. CDR1 is SGHNT and CDR2 is YENEEA in the germline V gene. This CDR3 has 14 amino acids. V gave up 2 bases and J gave up 6 bases, with 11 bases separating them. CDR3 loop: CASSLSQNSNEQFF. As DNA, the CDR3 is TGTGCCAGCAGCTTATCTCAGAATTCCAATGAGCAGTTCTTC.

The count of this clone is one. The J gene is TRBJ1-4, the V gene TRBV5-1, with no clear D. Trimming stripped 0 bases from V and 6 bases from J, with 12 bases between. The CDR3 runs to 15 residues. CDR1 is SGHRS and CDR2 is YFSETQ in the germline V gene. Written as DNA, the CDR3 is TGCGCCAGCAGCTTGGTGGGCGGAGTTGATGAAAAACTGTTTTTT. Its protein is CASSLVGGVDEKLFF.

At least ten counts were recorded for this clone. The rearrangement joins TRBV9 to TRBJ2-7, with unresolved D. Germline CDR1 reads SGDLS; CDR2 reads YYNGEE. There are 14 residues in the CDR3. V lost 0 bases to trimming and J lost 3 bases, with 10 bases between them. This chain's CDR3 is CASSVAGENYEQYF. The DNA of the CDR3 is TGTGCCAGCAGCGTAGCAGGCGAGAACTACGAGCAGTACTTC.

In this sample, this clone turned up many times. The rearrangement joins TRBV11-3 to TRBJ1-4; maybe TRBD1 (5 bases). Trimming removed 5 bases at V and 6 bases at J, with 16 bases between. CDR1 SGHNT and CDR2 YENEEA come from the germline V gene. The CDR3 covers 15 residues. CDR3 amino acids: CASSPPPGGDEKLFF. CDR3 DNA sequence: TGTGCCAGCAGCCCCCCACCGGGAGGGGATGAAAAACTGTTTTTT.

Ten or more counts support this clone. The chain is built from TRBV7-5 and TRBJ2-1; TRBD1 is the table's D call, not checked against the DNA. TRBV7-5 is annotated as a pseudogene. CDR3 length: 14 residues. CDR3 sequence: CASSSRGAYNEQFF. CDR3 nucleotides: TGTGCCAGCAGCTCACGTGGGGCTTACAATGAGCAGTTCTTC.

The chain carries TRBV9 and TRBJ2-2; 7 nucleotides line up with TRBD1. CDR3 length: 16 residues. CDR1 and CDR2 (germline): SGDLS, YYNGEE. The V gene end was trimmed by 5 bases and the J gene end by 4 bases; junction bases not matched to a gene: 11. CDR3 sequence: CASSDLTGQGTGELFF. The CDR3 nucleotides are TGTGCCAGCAGTGATCTGACAGGGCAAGGCACCGGGGAGCTGTTTTTT. Drawing the rest from reference TRBV9 and TRBJ2-2, the complete variable domain is DSGVTQTPKHLITATGQRVTLRCSPRSGDLSVYWYQQSLDQGLQFLIQYYNGEERAKGNILERFSAQQFPDLHSELNLSSLELGDSALYFCASSDLTGQGTGELFFGEGSRLTVL.

This clone was seen at least ten times. This chain joins TRBV11-3 and TRBJ1-1, with TRBD1 matching over 9 bases. Germline CDR1 and CDR2: SGHNT and YENEEA. The CDR3 extends over 17 amino acids. V lost 5 bases, J lost 0 bases, and 10 bases stayed unmatched. CDR3 DNA: TGTGCCAGCAGCGAACAGGGGGCCGGGGTGATGAACACTGAAGCTTTCTTT. This codes for CASSEQGAGVMNTEAFF. The whole variable domain, remainder taken from reference TRBV11-3 and TRBJ1-1, is EAGVVQSPRYKIIEKKQPVAFWCNPISGHNTLYWYLQNLGQGPELLIRYENEEAVDDSQLPKDRFSAERLKGVDSTLKIQPAELGDSAVYLCASSEQGAGVMNTEAFFGQGTRLTVV.

The DNA of the CDR3 is TGTGCCACCAGCAGAGATAGGACTAACTCCTACGAGCAGTACTTC. This gives the protein CATSRDRTNSYEQYF. The J gene is TRBJ2-7, the V gene TRBV15, with D possibly matching TRBD2 (6 bases). The CDR3 is 15 residues long. Trimming stripped 0 bases from V and 0 bases from J, with 9 bases between. Germline V gene sequence: CDR1 LNHNV, CDR2 YYDKDF (reference sequence).

The chain employs TRBV6-8 and TRBJ1-1; D is possibly TRBD1 (6 bases). The length of the CDR3 is 16 residues. With 6 bases removed from V and 0 bases from J, the gap between germline ends came to 17 bases. Germline CDR1 reads MNHGY; CDR2 reads SAAAGT. For the CDR3, the DNA is TGTGCCAGCAGATCGTGGGTAGGGGGAATGAACACTGAAGCTTTCTTT. The encoded protein is CASRSWVGGMNTEAFF.

The chain has TRBV4-1 and TRBJ2-7, with 8 bases matching TRBD2. Losses at the gene ends were 4 bases for V and 2 bases for J; bases not matched to a gene: 1. The CDR3 length is 13 residues. Germline V gene lookup returns CDR1 MGHRA and CDR2 YSYEKL. Here the CDR3 DNA reads TGCGCCAGCAGCCGCGGGGGGACCTACGAGCAGTACTTC. It encodes CASSRGGTYEQYF.

V is TRBV6-8 and J is TRBJ2-7; 7 bases are shared with TRBD1. This CDR3 has 16 amino acids. Per the germline V gene, CDR1 is MNHGY and CDR2 is SAAAGT. The junction had 8 bases not matched to a gene; V was cut back by 1 base and J by 2 bases. For the CDR3, the DNA is TGTGCCAGCAGTTACTACAGGGGTCCTTATCCCTACGAGCAGTACTTC. Translating it yields CASSYYRGPYPYEQYF.

The chain is built from TRBV25-1 and TRBJ2-1; TRBD1 aligns across 9 bases. The CDR3 spans 14 residues. The V gene end was trimmed by 6 bases and the J gene end by 4 bases; junction bases not matched to a gene: 4. Germline V gene sequence: CDR1 MGHDK, CDR2 SYGVNS. This chain's CDR3 is CASRRTGVYNEQFF. CDR3 nucleotide sequence: TGTGCCAGCAGAAGGACAGGGGTATACAATGAGCAGTTCTTC.

This clone was counted a single time. This sequence joins TRBV5-1 and TRBJ1-1; D is unresolved. V gave up 0 bases and J gave up 1 base, with 7 bases separating them. CDR1 SGHRS and CDR2 YFSETQ come from the germline V gene. CDR3 length equals 14 residues. As DNA, the CDR3 is TGCGCCAGCAGCTTGGATCCCGGGAACACTGAAGCTTTCTTT. As protein: CASSLDPGNTEAFF.

The V and J genes are TRBV6-4 and TRBJ2-7; 9 bases fit TRBD2. The CDR3 runs to 16 residues. From germline, CDR1 is MRHNA and CDR2 SNTAGT. V was clipped by 7 bases and J by 9 bases; unmatched bases: 19. In DNA form, the CDR3 reads TGTGCCAGCACCTCTCCGAAGACTAGCGGACGGTATGTGCAGTACTTC. Translated, it gives CASTSPKTSGRYVQYF.

This chain joins TRBV19 and TRBJ1-6, with D possibly TRBD1 on 5 matching bases. Trimming left V 3 bases short and J 1 base short, with 10 bases between. The length of the CDR3 is 16 residues. Germline CDR1 and CDR2: LNHDA and SQIVND (reference sequence). CDR3 protein: CASSMGGVSYNSPLHF. The DNA for the CDR3 is TGTGCCAGTAGTATGGGGGGGGTATCCTATAATTCACCCCTCCACTTT.

This clone occurred a few times. J is TRBJ1-2 and V is TRBV6-8; possibly TRBD1 for D (6 bases). The length of the CDR3 is 13 residues. CDR1 is MNHGY and CDR2 is SAAAGT in the germline V gene. Between the trimmed V and J ends, which lost 6 bases and 2 bases, there was a span of 10 bases. The CDR3 nucleotides read TGTGCCAGCAGCCCAGACAGGAACTATGGCTACACCTTC. Translation: CASSPDRNYGYTF.

The chain recombines TRBV7-6 with TRBJ2-7, with D possibly being TRBD1 (6 bases). The CDR3 has 15 amino acids. Per germline, CDR1 SGHVS and CDR2 FNYEAQ. V was shortened by 3 bases and J by 2 bases, with 14 bases between the two germline ends. CDR3 DNA: TGTGCCAGCAGCTTCGGGGCAGGGGTCCCCTACGAGCAGTACTTC. Residues: CASSFGAGVPYEQYF.